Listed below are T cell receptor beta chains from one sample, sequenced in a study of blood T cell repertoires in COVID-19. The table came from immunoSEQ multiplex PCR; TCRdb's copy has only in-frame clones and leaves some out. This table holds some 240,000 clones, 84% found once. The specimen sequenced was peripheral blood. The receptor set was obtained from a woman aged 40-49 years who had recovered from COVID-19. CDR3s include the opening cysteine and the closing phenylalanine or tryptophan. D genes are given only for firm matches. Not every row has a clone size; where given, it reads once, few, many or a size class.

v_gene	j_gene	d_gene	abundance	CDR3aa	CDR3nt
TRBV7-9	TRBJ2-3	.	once	CASSLALSGDTDTQYF	TGTGCCAGCAGCTTAGCGCTCTCGGGGGACACAGATACGCAGTATTTT
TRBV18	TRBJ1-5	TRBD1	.	CASSQGQGRIGQPQHF	TGTGCCAGCTCACAAGGACAGGGGAGGATAGGTCAGCCCCAGCATTTT
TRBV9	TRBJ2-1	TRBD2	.	CASSAGASGGLDNEQFF	TGTGCCAGCAGCGCTGGGGCTAGCGGGGGGTTAGACAATGAGCAGTTCTTC
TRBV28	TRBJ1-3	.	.	CASSFQTGRTSGNTIYF	TGTGCCAGCAGTTTTCAAACAGGGAGAACCTCTGGAAACACCATATATTTT
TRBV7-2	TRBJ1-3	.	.	CASSTVGGPGNTIYF	TGTGCCAGCAGCACCGTAGGGGGTCCTGGAAACACCATATATTTT
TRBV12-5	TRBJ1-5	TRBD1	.	CASGYLNPFYGGTGSGSNQPQHF	TGTGCTAGTGGTTACCTTAACCCCTTCTACGGCGGGACAGGGAGTGGGAGCAATCAGCCCCAGCATTTT
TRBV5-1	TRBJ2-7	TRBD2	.	CASSRASGGDEQYF	TGCGCCAGCAGCCGCGCTAGCGGGGGTGACGAGCAGTACTTC
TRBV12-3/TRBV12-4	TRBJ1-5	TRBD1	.	CASRGGQGMAQHF	TGTGCCAGCAGAGGGGGACAGGGGATGGCCCAGCATTTT
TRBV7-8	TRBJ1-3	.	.	CASSLARFGEPRGNTIYF	TGTGCCAGCAGCTTAGCGCGATTCGGGGAACCGCGTGGAAACACCATATATTTT
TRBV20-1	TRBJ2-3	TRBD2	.	CSASGGGTSEFTDTQYF	TGCAGTGCTAGTGGGGGGGGGACTAGCGAGTTCACAGATACGCAGTATTTT
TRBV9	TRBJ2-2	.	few	CASSVGGGTGELFF	TGTGCCAGCAGCGTAGGCGGAGGGACCGGGGAGCTGTTTTTT
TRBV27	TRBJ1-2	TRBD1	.	CASRPQTGNYGYTF	TGTGCCAGCAGACCACAGACAGGGAACTATGGCTACACCTTC
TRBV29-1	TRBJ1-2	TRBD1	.	CSVFPGGAVYGYTF	TGCAGCGTATTCCCAGGGGGCGCGGTCTATGGCTACACCTTC
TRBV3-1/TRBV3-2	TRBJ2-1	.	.	CASSQGGAALNEQFF	TGTGCCAGCAGCCAAGGAGGAGCGGCCCTCAATGAGCAGTTCTTC
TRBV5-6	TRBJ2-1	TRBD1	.	CASTDRQGSYNEQFF	TGTGCCAGTACAGATCGACAGGGGTCCTACAATGAGCAGTTCTTC
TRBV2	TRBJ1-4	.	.	CASTRGGVLEKLFF	TGTGCCAGCACTCGGGGAGGGGTACTTGAAAAACTGTTTTTT
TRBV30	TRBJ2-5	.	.	CAWVGGTETQYF	TGTGCCTGGGTGGGGGGAACTGAGACCCAGTACTTC
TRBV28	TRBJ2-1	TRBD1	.	CASSPSGQGTYNEQFF	TGTGCCAGCAGTCCCTCAGGACAGGGAACGTACAATGAGCAGTTCTTC
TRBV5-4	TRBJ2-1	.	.	CASSLGQGNEQFF	TGTGCCAGCAGCTTGGGGCAGGGCAATGAGCAGTTCTTC
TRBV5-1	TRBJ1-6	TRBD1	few	CASSFRDRDDNSPLHF	TGCGCCAGCAGCTTCCGAGACAGGGATGACAATTCACCCCTCCACTTT